A single sample is the source of the 21 T cell receptor beta chains below, sequenced in a study of patients and donors after allogeneic stem cell transplantation. TCRdb called the RT-PCR reads again in MiXCR, with one record for every CDR3 protein. Seen here are more than 850,000 distinct CDR3 sequences, roughly 18% observed once, and the top ten hold around 6%. What was sequenced was blood, either unsorted or a sorted T cell fraction (not recorded which). The receptor set was obtained from a human donor who was either an allogeneic HSCT recipient or a stem cell or donor lymphocyte infusion donor (not recorded which). It is not recorded whose cells these are; they may come from a transplant donor.

This clonotype was observed a few times. The V gene is TRBV6-1, the J gene TRBJ2-1, with 9 bases that match TRBD2. CDR1 is MNHNS and CDR2 is SASEGT in the germline V gene. The CDR3 consists of 16 residues. The V gene end was trimmed by 6 bases and the J gene end by 8 bases; junction bases not matched to a gene: 14. This CDR3 reads CASSRPGLALYDEQFF. The CDR3, as DNA: TGTGCCAGCAGCCGGCCAGGACTAGCGTTGTACGATGAGCAGTTCTTC.

The V gene is TRBV20-1, the J gene TRBJ2-3; 9 bases map to TRBD2. Trimming removed 0 bases from V and 4 bases from J; junction bases left unmatched: 11. Germline CDR1 and CDR2: DFQATT and SNEGSKA (reference sequence). This CDR3 is 17 amino acids long. The CDR3 region is CSARDPAGGPFADTQYF. In DNA form, the CDR3 reads TGCAGTGCTAGAGATCCCGCGGGAGGGCCGTTCGCAGATACGCAGTATTTT.

V gene TRBV27 combines with J gene TRBJ2-1; 10 nucleotides line up with TRBD2. Germline trimming cut 2 bases from V and 2 bases from J; bases unmatched to any gene: 3. This CDR3 has 16 residues. Germline-derived CDR1 and CDR2 are MNHEY and SMNVEV (reference sequence). The CDR3 nucleotides read TGTGCCAGCAGTTTAAAAGCGGGAGGGCCCTACAATGAGCAGTTCTTC. Encoded protein: CASSLKAGGPYNEQFF.

This clonotype was seen repeatedly, ten times or more. The chain joins TRBV12-3 or TRBV12-4 to TRBJ2-7; maybe TRBD1 (6 bases). The CDR3 is 11 amino acids. V shed 7 bases and J shed 9 bases, with 13 bases lying between them. CDR3 protein: CASTRTVMQYF. The DNA for the CDR3 is TGTGCCAGCACCCGGACAGTGATGCAGTACTTC.

This clonotype was observed a few times. The genes are TRBV27 and TRBJ1-5; unclear D gene. This CDR3 has 14 amino acids. V lost 2 bases, J lost 6 bases, and 11 bases lay in between. The germline V gene encodes CDR1 MNHEY and CDR2 SMNVEV (reference sequence). DNA for the CDR3: TGTGCCAGCAGTTTAGCTGCAGGTAGTCAGCCCCAGCATTTT. Its protein product is CASSLAAGSQPQHF.

This clonotype has a handful of counts. The genes are TRBV6-1 and TRBJ2-1; D not certain. Deletions cut 6 bases from V and 10 bases from J, with 16 bases between. The CDR3 runs to 13 residues. Germline CDR1 reads MNHNS; CDR2 reads SASEGT. The CDR3: CASSATVDREQFF. In DNA, the CDR3 is TGTGCCAGCAGCGCCACCGTAGATAGGGAGCAGTTCTTC.

This clonotype has just a few counts. This chain uses TRBV2 with TRBJ2-5, with unresolved D. The CDR3 extends over 12 amino acids. Deletions cut 1 base from V and 4 bases from J, with 4 bases between. CDR1 and CDR2 from the germline V gene are SNHLY and FYNNEI. As DNA, the CDR3 is TGTGCCAGCAGTGAAGTGATAGAGACCCAGTACTTC. This codes for CASSEVIETQYF.

This clonotype was picked up a small number of times. V usage is TRBV27 and J usage is TRBJ2-3; 7 bases align to TRBD2. CDR3 length: 15 amino acids. The germline V gene has CDR1 MNHEY and CDR2 SMNVEV (reference sequence). Trimming took 3 bases from V and 2 from J; bases not matched to a gene: 5. The DNA of the CDR3 is TGTGCCAGCAGTTTTGGGGGGGGTAACACAGATACGCAGTATTTT. It specifies CASSFGGGNTDTQYF.

The V call is TRBV19, the J call TRBJ1-3; D remains unclear. Germline CDR1 LNHDA, CDR2 SQIVND (reference sequence). There are 16 residues in the CDR3. V lost 8 bases, J lost 0 bases, and 17 bases lay in between. CDR3 nucleotide sequence: TGTGCCAGTTCCCCGAGCGTCCCGTTCTCTGGAAACACCATATATTTT. Translation: CASSPSVPFSGNTIYF.

The chain uses TRBV20-1 and TRBJ2-3, with D perhaps TRBD1 (5 bases). V lost 0 bases and J 4 bases, leaving 17 bases between the germline ends. The CDR3 runs 16 residues. The germline V gene has CDR1 DFQATT and CDR2 SNEGSKA (reference sequence). In DNA, the CDR3 is TGCAGTGCTAGAGATGGGGCAGGGTGGTTCGCAGATACGCAGTATTTT. Translation gives CSARDGAGWFADTQYF.

The chain carries TRBV30 and TRBJ1-1; a weak D match, TRBD1 (5 bases). This CDR3 has 15 residues. The germline CDR1 and CDR2 sequences are GTSNPN and SVGIG (reference sequence). V was cut by 3 bases and J by 1 base, with 15 bases left in between. As DNA, the CDR3 is TGTGCCTGGAGAGATACGGGACTTAAGAACACTGAAGCTTTCTTT. It encodes CAWRDTGLKNTEAFF.

This clonotype was seen a handful of times. The rearrangement links TRBV10-3 to TRBJ1-1; weak D call: TRBD1 (5 bases). The CDR3 is made up of 13 amino acids. CDR1 and CDR2 (germline): ENHRY, SYGVKD. The ends were cut back, 2 bases at V and 3 bases at J, with 7 bases in the middle. The CDR3 here is CAISERTYTEAFF. The CDR3 bases are TGTGCCATCAGTGAGAGGACATACACTGAAGCTTTCTTT.

The rearrangement links TRBV20-1 to TRBJ2-1; 11 bases fit TRBD2. Germline-derived CDR1 and CDR2 are DFQATT and SNEGSKA (reference sequence). V shed 1 base and J 7 bases; nucleotides not matched to a gene: 6. This CDR3 is built from 15 residues. The CDR3 loop is CSARGLAGGRNEQFF. CDR3 coding DNA: TGCAGTGCTAGAGGGTTAGCGGGAGGGCGGAATGAGCAGTTCTTC.

The table lists this clonotype with a count of one. The chain is built from TRBV7-2 and TRBJ2-1, with D perhaps TRBD2 (6 bases). CDR1 and CDR2 from the germline V gene are SGHTA and FQGNSA. The length of the CDR3 is 15 residues. V dropped 2 bases and J dropped 0 bases, with 8 bases sitting between them. CDR3 sequence: CASSLPSVSYNEQFF. CDR3 bases: TGTGCCAGCAGCTTACCTAGCGTCTCCTACAATGAGCAGTTCTTC.

This clonotype turned up a few times. The gene calls are TRBV12-3 or TRBV12-4 and TRBJ1-5; TRBD1 is a possible D gene (5 bases). V was clipped by 6 bases and J by 4 bases, with 13 bases between them. CDR3 length: 14 residues. CDR3 in amino acids: CASRGRRTNQPQHF. CDR3 DNA sequence: TGTGCCAGCAGGGGAAGACGGACAAATCAGCCCCAGCATTTT.

In its sample, this clonotype was seen a few times. The chain employs TRBV12-3 or TRBV12-4 and TRBJ2-7; possible D gene TRBD2, 6 bases. V was pared by 6 bases and J by 2 bases, with 14 bases between. The CDR3 totals 14 residues. CDR3 DNA: TGTGCCAGCAGCCCGATGGAGGGGACCTACGAGCAGTACTTC. It translates to CASSPMEGTYEQYF.

The J gene is TRBJ2-3, the V gene TRBV7-3, with 9 positions matching TRBD2. With V trimmed by 5 bases and J by 2 bases, 8 bases remained unmatched. This CDR3 comprises 16 residues. CDR1 and CDR2 from the germline V gene are SGHTA and FQGTGA. CDR3 residues: CASSPLAGPNTDTQYF. CDR3 nucleotide sequence: TGTGCCAGCAGCCCTCTAGCGGGGCCCAACACAGATACGCAGTATTTT. Based on the CDR3 plus reference TRBV7-3 and TRBJ2-3, the full variable domain is GAGVSQTPSNKVTEKGKYVELRCDPISGHTALYWYRQSLGQGPEFLIYFQGTGAADDSGLPNDRFFAVRPEGSVSTLKIQRTERGDSAVYLCASSPLAGPNTDTQYFGPGTRLTVL.

This clonotype was counted only a few times. The V gene is TRBV10-3, the J gene TRBJ2-3, with D unclear. V lost 4 bases to trimming and J lost 6 bases, with 20 bases between them. CDR3 size: 16 residues. The germline V gene has CDR1 ENHRY and CDR2 SYGVKD. CDR3 in DNA: TGTGCCATCAGTGCCGTTAGACCTGATTTGATCGATACGCAGTATTTT. This translates into CAISAVRPDLIDTQYF.

Only a few counts were recorded for this clonotype. The chain couples TRBV9 to TRBJ2-2; D unresolved. Deletions cut 4 bases from V and 6 bases from J, with 10 bases between. The CDR3 has 13 residues. Per the germline V gene, CDR1 is SGDLS and CDR2 is YYNGEE. This CDR3 reads CASSPSPAGELFF. CDR3 sequence (DNA): TGTGCCAGCAGCCCTAGTCCGGCCGGGGAGCTGTTTTTT.

This clonotype came up a few times. The chain links TRBV30 to TRBJ2-3, with a possible D match to TRBD1 (5 bases). This CDR3 region has 12 residues. With 0 bases removed from V and 8 bases from J, the gap between germline ends came to 9 bases. CDR1 and CDR2 (germline): GTSNPN, SVGIG (reference sequence). The DNA of the CDR3 is TGTGCCTGGAGTGTAGGGGTTCTTACGCAGTATTTT. Its translation is CAWSVGVLTQYF.

This clonotype has ten or more counts. The chain has TRBV12-3 or TRBV12-4 and TRBJ2-3; TRBD2 matches 10 bases. CDR3 length: 16 amino acids. Losses at the gene ends were 4 bases for V and 2 bases for J; bases not matched to a gene: 6. CDR3 sequence (DNA): TGTGCCAGCAGTTCCCGGACTAGCGGATACACAGATACGCAGTATTTT. This gives the protein CASSSRTSGYTDTQYF.